The 5 T cell receptor beta chains below were found in one sample sequenced in a study of blood T cell repertoires in COVID-19. Libraries were prepared by immunoSEQ multiplex PCR; TCRdb keeps only in-frame clonotypes and omits some of them. The sample includes almost 30,000 clones, 80% of them seen just once. What was sequenced was peripheral blood. The origin of the receptors is a woman in her 70s with acute or convalescent COVID-19.

The chain links TRBV7-2 to TRBJ2-1; 9 bases are a match to TRBD1. Germline lookup yields CDR1 SGHTA and CDR2 FQGNSA. The ends lost 5 bases at V and 1 base at J; junction bases unmatched: 3. The CDR3 is 15 amino acids. CDR3 residues: CASSLGQGSYNEQFF. For the CDR3, the DNA is TGTGCCAGCAGCCTCGGACAGGGGTCCTACAATGAGCAGTTCTTC. The full variable domain, with the rest looked up from reference TRBV7-2 and TRBJ2-1, is GAGVSQSPSNKVTEKGKDVELRCDPISGHTALYWYRQSLGQGLEFLIYFQGNSAPDKSGLPSDRFSAERTGGSVSTLTIQRTQQEDSAVYLCASSLGQGSYNEQFFGPGTRLTVL.

The V gene is TRBV4-3, the J gene TRBJ2-2, with D tentatively TRBD2 (6 bases). Deletions cut 6 bases from V and 0 bases from J, with 11 bases between. Germline CDR1 reads LGHNA; CDR2 reads YSLEER. The CDR3 runs 15 residues. CDR3 region: CASRLGLPNTGELFF. CDR3 sequence (DNA): TGCGCCAGCAGACTGGGACTCCCGAACACCGGGGAGCTGTTTTTT.

The chain joins TRBV18 to TRBJ1-2; 7 bases map to TRBD1. The V gene end was trimmed by 6 bases and the J gene end by 4 bases; junction bases not matched to a gene: 11. CDR1 is KGHSH, CDR2 LQKENI, per germline. The CDR3 loop spans 15 amino acids. CDR3 region: CASSKTRDSTYGYTF. Written as DNA, the CDR3 is TGTGCCAGCTCCAAAACGCGGGACAGCACCTATGGCTACACCTTC.

In its sample, this clone ranks as large. The chain employs TRBV9 and TRBJ2-7, with 9 bases identical to TRBD2. Per the germline V gene, CDR1 is SGDLS and CDR2 is YYNGEE. V shed 4 bases and J 7 bases; nucleotides not matched to a gene: 12. CDR3 length equals 15 residues. The CDR3 DNA is TGTGCCAGCAGCTTTGGGACTAGCACGGACGATGAGCAGTACTTC. Translating gives CASSFGTSTDDEQYF.

The chain carries TRBV23-1 and TRBJ2-3; 8 bases align to TRBD1. TRBV23-1 is an open reading frame, and its role is uncertain. V trimming: 3 bases; J trimming: 0 bases; junction bases outside the gene matches: 5. The CDR3 contains 16 residues. The CDR3 DNA follows: TGCGCCAGCAGTCACTTGACAGGGGCGAGCACAGATACGCAGTATTTT. Translating it yields CASSHLTGASTDTQYF.